These T cell receptor beta chains were read from a single sample in a study of T-cell memory formation after mild COVID-19. In TCRdb, the 5' RACE reads were re-called with MiXCR into one record per CDR3 protein. The sample carries around 140,000 distinct CDR3 sequences, under 25% recorded once. Sequencing used PBMCs or a T cell subset sorted from them (not recorded which). The receptors were gathered from an adult woman who had mild COVID-19 (a few samples of this study predate the infection). Cell type and time point are not known. Both conserved end residues are part of each CDR3.

v_call cdr3_aa
TRBV11-2 CASTPGLAGGGTQYF
TRBV12-3/TRBV12-4 CASSLSLSSTDTQYF
TRBV29-1 CSERQETNTGELFF
TRBV5-1 CASSGGNSGANVLTF
TRBV9 CASSVAGETNEQFF
TRBV5-1 CASRPTVAGSYNEQFF
TRBV24-1 CATKTGVDTGELFF
TRBV9 CASSVGAQGGQPQHF
TRBV29-1 CSVKGQGGEQYF
TRBV5-5 CASSLVPSTAETQYF
TRBV20-1 CSAPGQANTEAFF
TRBV24-1 CATSDYSRGGGGDTQYF
TRBV6-5 CASSYGISYGYTF
TRBV4-3 CASSQRGTPTGGYTF